The rows below give T cell receptor beta chains drawn from one sample of a study of blood T cells in healthy people across ages. From the 5' RACE reads, TCRdb called clonotypes with MiXCR, one entry per CDR3 protein. This table has roughly 800,000 distinct CDR3 sequences, 55% to 75% appearing once. Sequencing was performed on blood. The receptors here all came from a man younger than 40 in good health. The CDR3 runs from the conserved cysteine through the conserved F or W. A D gene is named only where the DNA matches it firmly. Size is omitted from some rows. Given values are once, few, many or a class for expanded clones.

D gene,CDR3 length,V gene,J gene,clone size,CDR3 protein,CDR3 DNA
-,15,TRBV14,TRBJ1-2,-,CASSVDRQLNYGYTF,TGTGCCAGCAGCGTGGACAGACAACTTAACTATGGCTACACCTTC
TRBD2,16,TRBV13,TRBJ2-3,once,CASSLVSGGESDTQYF,TGTGCCAGCAGCTTAGTTTCGGGAGGGGAGTCGGATACGCAGTATTTT
TRBD2,15,TRBV7-2,TRBJ2-5,few,CASSLVGTSGREQYF,TGTGCCAGCAGCTTAGTGGGGACTAGCGGGAGAGAGCAGTACTTC
-,13,TRBV2,TRBJ2-3,-,CASTAELTDTQYF,TGTGCCAGCACGGCAGAGCTCACAGATACGCAGTATTTT
TRBD2,15,TRBV27,TRBJ2-1,few,CASSFLAGGDNEQFF,TGTGCCAGCAGTTTCCTAGCGGGAGGAGACAATGAGCAGTTCTTC
-,11,TRBV20-1,TRBJ2-1,-,CSVKGHNEQFF,TGCAGCGTTAAGGGCCACAATGAGCAGTTCTTC
-,14,TRBV6-1,TRBJ2-5,few,CASSGSRAVETQYF,TGTGCCAGCAGTGGGTCAAGGGCAGTAGAGACCCAGTACTTC
-,12,TRBV6-6,TRBJ1-4,-,CASSYFREKLFF,TGTGCCAGCAGTTACTTCAGAGAAAAACTGTTTTTT
TRBD2,13,TRBV28,TRBJ2-7,-,CASSTGGVYEQYF,TGTGCCAGCTCGACCGGGGGGGTATACGAGCAGTACTTC
TRBD2,16,TRBV13,TRBJ2-1,-,CASSLRTSRDHNEQFF,TGTGCCAGCAGCTTACGGACTAGCCGGGACCACAATGAGCAGTTCTTC
-,13,TRBV29-1,TRBJ2-1,-,CSPRLTNNNEQFF,TGCAGCCCCCGCCTGACAAACAACAATGAGCAGTTCTTC
-,13,TRBV6-6,TRBJ2-1,-,CASSYTSNNEQFF,TGTGCCAGCAGTTACACATCAAACAATGAGCAGTTCTTC
TRBD1,14,TRBV10-3,TRBJ1-2,-,CAISEGDRNYGYTF,TGTGCCATCAGTGAGGGGGACAGGAACTATGGCTACACCTTC
TRBD2,17,TRBV9,TRBJ2-3,-,CASSVRGTSGSTDTQYF,TGTGCCAGCAGCGTACGAGGGACTAGCGGATCCACAGATACGCAGTATTTT
-,12,TRBV15,TRBJ2-5,-,CATRGGPGTQYF,TGTGCCACCAGAGGAGGTCCTGGGACCCAGTACTTC
-,15,TRBV2,TRBJ2-1,-,CASSDIRPGYNEQFF,TGTGCCAGCAGTGATATAAGGCCGGGGTACAATGAGCAGTTCTTC
-,13,TRBV7-2,TRBJ2-3,-,CASSASGTDTQYF,TGTGCCAGCAGCGCGAGCGGCACAGATACGCAGTATTTT
-,11,TRBV29-1,TRBJ2-5,-,CSVGHGETQYF,TGCAGCGTTGGACACGGAGAGACCCAGTACTTC
TRBD2,15,TRBV27,TRBJ2-7,-,CASSDGLAGVYEQYF,TGTGCCAGCAGCGACGGACTAGCGGGAGTATACGAGCAGTACTTC
-,16,TRBV27,TRBJ2-1,-,CASKAQTGTTKNEQFF,TGTGCCAGTAAAGCCCAAACCGGGACAACAAAAAATGAGCAGTTCTTC
TRBD1,16,TRBV5-1,TRBJ2-7,-,CASSRAPGQGVYEQYF,TGCGCCAGCAGCCGTGCTCCGGGACAGGGGGTATACGAGCAGTACTTC
TRBD1,13,TRBV9,TRBJ2-1,-,CASSVSGGGEQFF,TGTGCCAGCAGCGTATCAGGGGGTGGGGAGCAGTTCTTC
-,14,TRBV5-6,TRBJ2-7,-,CASSLVAVDYEQYF,TGTGCCAGCAGCTTAGTAGCTGTTGACTACGAGCAGTACTTC
TRBD1,15,TRBV7-2,TRBJ2-5,few,CASSLETGPAETQYF,TGTGCCAGCAGCTTAGAGACAGGGCCGGCAGAGACCCAGTACTTC
TRBD2,15,TRBV20-1,TRBJ2-1,-,CSAATSGSSYNEQFF,TGCAGTGCGGCAACTAGCGGGAGCTCCTACAATGAGCAGTTCTTC
TRBD1,14,TRBV20-1,TRBJ1-6,-,CSAREGQGYSPPHF,TGCAGTGCTAGGGAAGGACAGGGATATTCACCCCCCCACTTT
-,16,TRBV4-2,TRBJ2-3,-,CASSQVGTGLRDTQYF,TGTGCCAGCAGCCAAGTGGGTACAGGACTTCGGGATACGCAGTATTTT
TRBD1,18,TRBV6-5,TRBJ2-7,-,CASSYLHPDRGAPYEQYF,TGTGCCAGCAGTTACTTACACCCCGACAGGGGAGCCCCCTACGAGCAGTACTTC
TRBD1,13,TRBV10-3,TRBJ2-7,-,CAISLGQGDEQYF,TGTGCCATCTCTTTGGGGCAGGGGGACGAGCAGTACTTC
-,15,TRBV20-1,TRBJ1-2,-,CSARDLEEGIYGYTF,TGCAGTGCTAGAGATTTAGAGGAAGGAATCTATGGCTACACCTTC
-,15,TRBV5-1,TRBJ2-1,-,CASSPEGWSTNEQFF,TGCGCCAGCAGCCCCGAGGGTTGGTCAACCAATGAGCAGTTCTTC
-,13,TRBV7-3,TRBJ2-1,-,CASSLIGGETQFF,TGTGCCAGCAGCTTAATAGGGGGGGAGACCCAGTTCTTC
-,15,TRBV5-1,TRBJ1-5,-,CASSLATGPNQPQHF,TGCGCCAGCAGCTTGGCCACGGGGCCAAATCAGCCCCAGCATTTT
TRBD1,14,TRBV6-6,TRBJ1-1,-,CASRLGQASTEAFF,TGTGCCAGCAGGTTGGGACAGGCTTCAACTGAAGCTTTCTTT
TRBD2,15,TRBV7-2,TRBJ2-7,few,CASSLGPGLQYEQYF,TGTGCCAGCAGCTTAGGGCCGGGACTACAATACGAGCAGTACTTC
TRBD1,14,TRBV4-3,TRBJ1-2,-,CASSQDGQGNGYTF,TGCGCCAGCAGCCAAGACGGACAGGGTAATGGCTACACCTTC
-,13,TRBV12-3/TRBV12-4,TRBJ1-5,few,CASSSLSVQPQHF,TGTGCCAGCAGCTCATTATCGGTTCAGCCCCAGCATTTT
-,17,TRBV4-3,TRBJ2-6,-,CASSQVRQFSGANVLTF,TGCGCCAGCAGCCAAGTGCGGCAGTTCTCTGGGGCCAACGTCCTGACTTTC
-,13,TRBV20-1,TRBJ2-7,few,CSAGKTDNYEQYF,TGCAGTGCTGGGAAGACAGACAACTACGAGCAGTACTTC
-,12,TRBV2,TRBJ2-1,-,CASTEGDNEQFF,TGTGCCAGCACCGAAGGCGACAATGAGCAGTTCTTC
TRBD1,17,TRBV7-3,TRBJ2-6,-,CASSLGTGHSGANVLTF,TGTGCCAGCAGCTTAGGGACAGGACACTCTGGGGCCAACGTCCTGACTTTC
-,14,TRBV7-8,TRBJ1-1,-,CASSLNAGRTEAFF,TGTGCCAGCAGCTTAAACGCAGGGAGGACTGAAGCTTTCTTT
-,12,TRBV30,TRBJ1-2,few,CAWSVQGGGYTF,TGTGCCTGGAGTGTACAAGGGGGTGGCTACACCTTC
TRBD1,15,TRBV4-2,TRBJ2-7,few,CASSQGRQGAYEQYF,TGTGCCAGCAGCCAAGGCCGACAGGGTGCCTACGAGCAGTACTTC
-,16,TRBV3-1,TRBJ1-2,few,CASSQDISTANYGYTF,TGTGCCAGCAGCCAAGATATTTCGACAGCTAACTATGGCTACACCTTC
TRBD1,16,TRBV9,TRBJ1-2,-,CVSSSGQGDWVDGYTF,TGTGTCAGCAGCTCAGGACAGGGGGACTGGGTAGATGGCTACACCTTC
-,14,TRBV7-2,TRBJ2-7,-,CASSSRDGDYEQYF,TGTGCCAGCAGCTCCCGGGACGGAGACTACGAGCAGTACTTC
TRBD2,14,TRBV27,TRBJ2-7,many,CASSLGGRAYEQYF,TGTGCCAGCAGCTTGGGCGGGAGAGCCTACGAGCAGTACTTC
-,16,TRBV10-3,TRBJ1-2,-,CAISESLTGAFYGYTF,TGTGCCATCAGTGAGTCATTGACCGGGGCCTTCTATGGCTACACCTTC
TRBD1,16,TRBV7-6,TRBJ2-5,-,CASSLGATGVMETQYF,TGTGCCAGCAGCTTAGGCGCAACAGGGGTAATGGAGACCCAGTACTTC